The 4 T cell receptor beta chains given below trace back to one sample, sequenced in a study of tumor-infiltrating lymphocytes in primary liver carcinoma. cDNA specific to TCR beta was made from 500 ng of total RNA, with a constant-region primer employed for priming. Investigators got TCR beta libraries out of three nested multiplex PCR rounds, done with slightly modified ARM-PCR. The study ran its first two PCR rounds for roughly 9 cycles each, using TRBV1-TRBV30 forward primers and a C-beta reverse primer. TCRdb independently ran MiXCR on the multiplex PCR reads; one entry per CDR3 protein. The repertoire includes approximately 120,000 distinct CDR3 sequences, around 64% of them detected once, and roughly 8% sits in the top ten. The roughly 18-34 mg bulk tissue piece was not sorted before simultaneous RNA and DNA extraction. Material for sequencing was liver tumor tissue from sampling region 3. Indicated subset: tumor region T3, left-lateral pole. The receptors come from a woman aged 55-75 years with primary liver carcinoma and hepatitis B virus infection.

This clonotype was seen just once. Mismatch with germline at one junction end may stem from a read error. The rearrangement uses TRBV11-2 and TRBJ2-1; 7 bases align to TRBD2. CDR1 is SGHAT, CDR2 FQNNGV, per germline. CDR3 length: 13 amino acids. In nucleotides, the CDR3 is TGTGTCAGCGGCTTAGATCTAGCGGATGAGCAGTTCTTC. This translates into CVSGLDLADEQFF.

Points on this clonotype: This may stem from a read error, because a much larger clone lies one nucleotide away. DNA of the CDR3: TGTGCCAGGAGCTTCGGGGGATTAGCCAAAAACATTCAGTACTTC. Protein product: CARSFGGLAKNIQYF. The chain uses TRBV5-5 and TRBJ2-4; perhaps TRBD2 as D (6 bases). There are 15 residues in the CDR3. In germline, CDR1 is SGHKS, CDR2 YYEKEE (reference sequence).

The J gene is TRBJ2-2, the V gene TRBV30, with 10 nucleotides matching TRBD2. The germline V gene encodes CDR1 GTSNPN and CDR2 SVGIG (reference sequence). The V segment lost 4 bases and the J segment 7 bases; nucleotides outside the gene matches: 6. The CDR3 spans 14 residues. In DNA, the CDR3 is TGTGCCTGGAAGTCTAGCGGGGGAATCGGGGAGCTGTTTTTT. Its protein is CAWKSSGGIGELFF. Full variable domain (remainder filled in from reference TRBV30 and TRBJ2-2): SQTIHQWPATLVQPVGSPLSLECTVEGTSNPNLYWYRQAAGRGLQLLFYSVGIGQISSEVPQNLSASRPQDRQFILSSKKLLLSDSGFYLCAWKSSGGIGELFFGEGSRLTVL.

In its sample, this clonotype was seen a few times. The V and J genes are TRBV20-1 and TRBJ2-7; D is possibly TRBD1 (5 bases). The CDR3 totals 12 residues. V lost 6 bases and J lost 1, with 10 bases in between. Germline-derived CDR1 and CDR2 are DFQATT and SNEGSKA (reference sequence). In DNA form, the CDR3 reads TGCAGTGCCAGACAGACGTCCTACGAGCAGTACTTC. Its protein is CSARQTSYEQYF.